The 14 T cell receptor beta chains given below trace back to one sample, sequenced in a study of blood T cell repertoires in COVID-19. Some clones are missing from TCRdb's copy, which holds only in-frame ones; the method was immunoSEQ multiplex PCR. The sample includes more than 80,000 clones, 71% of them seen just once. Sample: peripheral blood. The source is a human donor with acute or convalescent COVID-19. The donor label of this sample is uncertain.

The V call is TRBV19, the J call TRBJ1-5; 9 bases are a match to TRBD1. Trimming cost V 6 bases and J 9 bases; bases outside gene matches: 6. This CDR3 has 13 residues. CDR1 LNHDA and CDR2 SQIVND come from the germline V gene (reference sequence). The CDR3 loop reads CASRLDRGGPQHF. The CDR3, as DNA: TGTGCCAGTAGACTGGACAGGGGTGGGCCCCAGCATTTT.

This chain joins TRBV28 and TRBJ2-3; 8 bases line up with TRBD2. V lost 6 bases to trimming and J lost 14 bases; unmatched junction nucleotides: 4. CDR3 length: 10 residues. Germline V gene sequence: CDR1 MDHEN, CDR2 SYDVKM. The CDR3 nucleotides read TGTGCCAGCAGAGGCGGGGGGCTGTATTTT. This encodes CASRGGGLYF.

The V and J genes are TRBV29-1 and TRBJ1-1; 11 nucleotides agree with TRBD1. CDR3 length equals 15 residues. The junction had 9 bases not matched to a gene; V was cut back by 7 bases and J by 2 bases. Germline lookup yields CDR1 SQVTM and CDR2 ANQGSEA. For the CDR3, the DNA is TGCAGCGGCAAAGGGACAGGGGGTAGAAACACTGAAGCTTTCTTT. Its protein is CSGKGTGGRNTEAFF. The whole variable domain, remainder taken from reference TRBV29-1 and TRBJ1-1, is SAVISQKPSRDICQRGTSLTIQCQVDSQVTMMFWYRQQPGQSLTLIATANQGSEATYESGFVIDKFPISRPNLTFSTLTVSNMSPEDSSIYLCSGKGTGGRNTEAFFGQGTRLTVV.

This chain joins TRBV6-1 and TRBJ1-2, with 7 nucleotides matching TRBD1. V shed 6 bases and J 4 bases; nucleotides not matched to a gene: 8. CDR1 is MNHNS, CDR2 SASEGT, per germline. This CDR3 contains 14 residues. CDR3 in amino acids: CASSEGQSAYGYTF. The CDR3, as DNA: TGTGCCAGCAGCGAGGGACAGTCTGCCTATGGCTACACCTTC.

Regarding this clone: The same CDR3 is also encoded by other DNA sequences in this sample. J is TRBJ1-5 and V is TRBV12-3 or TRBV12-4; D call uncertain. CDR3 length equals 12 residues. V lost 3 bases and J 4 bases, leaving 4 bases between the germline ends. CDR3: CASSFGNQPQHF. The CDR3 DNA is TGTGCCAGCAGTTTCGGTAATCAGCCCCAGCATTTT.

CDR3: CASRLRTGGPEYGYTF. The CDR3 DNA reads as TGTGCCAGTAGGCTTCGGACAGGGGGCCCAGAATATGGCTACACCTTC. This chain connects TRBV19 to TRBJ1-2, with TRBD1 matching 11 bases. The V and J ends lost 6 bases and 5 bases, in that order; junction bases with no gene match: 11. Germline CDR1 reads LNHDA; CDR2 reads SQIVND (reference sequence). The CDR3 consists of 16 residues.

The chain recombines TRBV2 with TRBJ2-2, with 8 bases fitting TRBD1. With V trimmed by 11 bases and J by 2 bases, 10 bases remained unmatched. The CDR3 loop spans 15 amino acids. The germline CDR1 and CDR2 sequences are SNHLY and FYNNEI. DNA of the CDR3: TGTGCCGCCAAGGGGACAGGAGTCAACACCGGGGAGCTGTTTTTT. This sequence encodes CAAKGTGVNTGELFF.

The V and J genes are TRBV28 and TRBJ1-1, with D perhaps TRBD1 (5 bases). CDR3 length: 22 residues. CDR1 is MDHEN and CDR2 is SYDVKM in the germline V gene. V shed 4 bases and J shed 1 base, with 34 bases lying between them. The CDR3 DNA reads TGTGCCAGCAGTTACCCGGCCACTCGGTTTACTCTCCAGGGCCAACAGAACACTGAAGCTTTCTTT. It is translated as CASSYPATRFTLQGQQNTEAFF.

This clone showed up just once. V usage is TRBV4-1 and J usage is TRBJ2-5; D is perhaps TRBD2 (7 bases). The germline CDR1 and CDR2 sequences are MGHRA and YSYEKL. This CDR3 contains 16 residues. Trimming removed 0 bases at V and 7 bases at J, with 18 bases between. CDR3: CASSQDEGGRFGTQYF. The CDR3 nucleotides read TGCGCCAGCAGCCAAGATGAGGGGGGGCGGTTCGGGACCCAGTACTTC.

The V gene is TRBV10-3, the J gene TRBJ2-1; D possibly corresponds to TRBD1 (6 bases). Germline lookup yields CDR1 ENHRY and CDR2 SYGVKD. Trimming took 10 bases from V and 13 from J, leaving 11 bases between them. This CDR3 comprises 9 residues. The CDR3 region is CATGTPQFF. The CDR3 DNA follows: TGTGCCACCGGGACACCCCAGTTCTTC.

V is TRBV6-4 and J is TRBJ2-1, with D uncertain. Germline V CDR1 and CDR2: MRHNA, SNTAGT. The CDR3 spans 14 residues. V gave up 3 bases and J gave up 0 bases, with 6 bases separating them. Here the CDR3 reads CASSEESSYNEQFF. In nucleotides, the CDR3 is TGTGCCAGCAGTGAGGAGAGCTCCTACAATGAGCAGTTCTTC.

This chain's CDR3 is CASSSRGGGDSPLHF. In DNA, the CDR3 is TGTGCCAGCAGCTCCCGGGGAGGGGGTGATTCACCCCTCCACTTT. This rearrangement joins TRBV7-2 to TRBJ1-6, with a possible D match to TRBD1 (6 bases). Trimming removed 4 bases from V and 8 bases from J, with 15 bases in between. CDR1 is SGHTA, CDR2 FQGNSA, per germline. The length of the CDR3 is 15 residues.

The genes are TRBV15 and TRBJ1-5, with D perhaps matching TRBD1 (5 bases). CDR3 length equals 13 residues. CDR1 is LNHNV and CDR2 is YYDKDF in the germline V gene (reference sequence). Deletions cut 5 bases from V and 3 bases from J, with 8 bases between. The CDR3 sequence is CATSEDNNQPQHF. CDR3 coding DNA: TGTGCCACCAGCGAGGACAACAATCAGCCCCAGCATTTT.

This chain uses TRBV19 with TRBJ2-1; 9 bases are shared with TRBD2. This CDR3 spans 15 amino acids. Germline values: CDR1 LNHDA, CDR2 SQIVND (reference sequence). The V segment lost 5 bases and the J segment 1 base; nucleotides outside the gene matches: 3. The CDR3 loop is CASSVSGGSYNEQFF. The CDR3 DNA sequence: TGTGCCAGTAGTGTAAGCGGGGGGTCCTACAATGAGCAGTTCTTC.